These T cell receptor beta chains were read from a single sample in a study of blood T cell repertoires in COVID-19. TCRdb's table, derived via immunoSEQ multiplex PCR, lists solely in-frame clones and lacks some. The sample shows about 120,000 clones, roughly 69% of them seen only once. The specimen sequenced was peripheral blood. The source is a woman aged 70-85 years with acute or convalescent COVID-19. CDR3s include the opening cysteine and the closing phenylalanine or tryptophan. The order of the fields is D gene, J gene, clone size, CDR3 length, V gene, CDR3 DNA, CDR3 protein. D genes are given only for firm matches. A clone size is listed for some rows: how often the clone was seen (once, few, many), or a class if it is expanded.

TRBD1,TRBJ1-5,few,15,TRBV18,TGTGCCAGCTCACCGGGTCAGGGGGCGTATCAGCCCCAGCATTTT,CASSPGQGAYQPQHF
-,TRBJ2-7,-,11,TRBV5-5,TGTGCCAGCAGCAATATCTACGAGCAGTACTTC,CASSNIYEQYF
-,TRBJ1-4,-,13,TRBV5-4,TGTGCCAGCAGCCTTCAGGGAAACGAAAAACTGTTTTTT,CASSLQGNEKLFF
TRBD2,TRBJ2-7,-,13,TRBV28,TGTGCCAGCAAAGGGACTAGCTCCTACGAGCAGTACTTC,CASKGTSSYEQYF
TRBD2,TRBJ2-5,-,14,TRBV5-6,TGTGCCAGCAGCTTGGTGATAGCGGGAGAGACCCAGTACTTC,CASSLVIAGETQYF
-,TRBJ2-5,-,13,TRBV12-3/TRBV12-4,TGTGCCAGCAGTTTCGGGGGTGCGGAGACCCAGTACTTC,CASSFGGAETQYF
-,TRBJ2-7,-,14,TRBV14,TGTGCCAGCAGCCAAGAACTAGACTCCTACGAGCAGTACTTC,CASSQELDSYEQYF
TRBD1,TRBJ2-7,-,15,TRBV6-5,TGTGCCAGCAGTTGGTCGGGACAGGGTGTTTACGAGCAGTACTTC,CASSWSGQGVYEQYF
TRBD1,TRBJ2-7,few,12,TRBV29-1,TGCAGCGTTGAGCTGACAGGGTCCGAGCAGTACTTC,CSVELTGSEQYF
-,TRBJ1-2,-,14,TRBV6-5,TGTGCCAGCATTCGGACAGTCCATAACTATGGCTACACCTTC,CASIRTVHNYGYTF